The clone carrying this T cell receptor beta chain has only a few counts. Its specificity is unknown. Use of 60 Vbeta and 13 Jbeta primers characterized the PCR. TCRdb's copy holds only in-frame clones and misses some; the assay was immunoSEQ multiplex PCR. The sample holds about 78,000 clones, about 80% seen once. The entry originates in a study of cytomegalovirus exposure and HLA in healthy donors. Study in general: There were 90 million to 130 million unique TCR beta sequences, drawn from 200 million or so T cells, in an earlier analysis. Study outcomes and limitations: Likely technical artifact: a cluster of highly shared sequence variants.

This CDR3 is built from 13 residues. Trimming cost V 3 bases and J 5 bases, with 11 bases left between them. Germline values: CDR1 MDHEN, CDR2 SYDVKM. The sequence was collected from a man aged 50 or older in good health and CMV-seropositive. Material: PBMCs. This chain joins TRBV28 and TRBJ2-7, with TRBD2 as a possible D gene (5 bases). The CDR3 DNA reads as TGTGCCAGCAGTTTTACAAGAGCGGACGAGCAGTACTTC. Residues: CASSFTRADEQYF.